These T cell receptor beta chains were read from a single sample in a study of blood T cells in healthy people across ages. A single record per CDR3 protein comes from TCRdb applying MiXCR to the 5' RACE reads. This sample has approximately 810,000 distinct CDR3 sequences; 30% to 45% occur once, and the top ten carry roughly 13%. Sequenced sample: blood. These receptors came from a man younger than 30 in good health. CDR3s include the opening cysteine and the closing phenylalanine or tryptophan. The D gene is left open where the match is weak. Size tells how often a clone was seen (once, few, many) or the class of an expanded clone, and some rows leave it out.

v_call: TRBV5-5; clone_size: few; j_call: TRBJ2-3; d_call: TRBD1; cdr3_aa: CASSLAGFGTGSTDTQYF; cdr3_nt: TGTGCCAGCAGCTTGGCCGGATTTGGGACAGGGAGCACAGATACGCAGTATTTT
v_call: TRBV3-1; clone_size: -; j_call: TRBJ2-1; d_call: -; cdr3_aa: CASSQLASYNEQFF; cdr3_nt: TGTGCCAGCAGCCAACTCGCCTCCTACAATGAGCAGTTCTTC
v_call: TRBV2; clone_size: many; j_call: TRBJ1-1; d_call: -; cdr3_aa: CASSPGQTEAFF; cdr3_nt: TGTGCCAGCAGTCCAGGTCAGACTGAAGCTTTCTTT
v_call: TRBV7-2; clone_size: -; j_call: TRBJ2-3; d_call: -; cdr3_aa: CASKGGGGTDTQYF; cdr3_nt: TGTGCCAGCAAGGGGGGGGGGGGCACAGATACGCAGTATTTT
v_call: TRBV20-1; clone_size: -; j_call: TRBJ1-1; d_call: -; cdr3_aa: CSARDGARGDTEAFF; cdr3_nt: TGCAGTGCTAGAGATGGGGCAAGAGGGGACACTGAAGCTTTCTTT
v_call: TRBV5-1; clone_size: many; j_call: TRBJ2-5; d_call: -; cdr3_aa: CASSLRQEKETQYF; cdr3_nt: TGCGCCAGCAGCCTTCGACAGGAGAAAGAGACCCAGTACTTC
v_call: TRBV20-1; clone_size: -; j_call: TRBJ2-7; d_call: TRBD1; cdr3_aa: CSARTGGAKVEQYF; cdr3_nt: TGCAGTGCCCGTACAGGGGGCGCGAAGGTCGAGCAGTACTTC
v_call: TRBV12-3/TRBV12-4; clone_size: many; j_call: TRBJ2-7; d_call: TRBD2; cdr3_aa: CASSPGLGSYEQYF; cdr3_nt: TGTGCCAGCAGTCCAGGACTAGGGTCCTACGAGCAGTACTTC
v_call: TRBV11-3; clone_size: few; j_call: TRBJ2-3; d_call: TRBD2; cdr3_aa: CASSSGTSGVSDTQYF; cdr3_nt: TGTGCCAGCAGCTCAGGGACTAGCGGGGTCTCAGATACGCAGTATTTT
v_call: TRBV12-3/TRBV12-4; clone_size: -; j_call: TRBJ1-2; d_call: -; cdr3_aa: CASSFTGVIYGYTF; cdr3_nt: TGTGCCAGCAGTTTCACCGGGGTGATCTATGGCTACACCTTC